The clone carrying this T cell receptor beta chain has just a few counts. Antigen: not known. The record originates from a study of T cells after yellow fever vaccination. Findings of the study overall: Only a small proportion of the clonotypes turned up in both the CD4 and the CD8 compartments, likely arising from convergent recombination. Secondary responses were weaker yet peaked faster, day 5 versus 15. Once the booster was given, most primary-vaccination clones reappeared, at more than 95% for CD4 and over 75% for CD8.

The study made its TCR cDNA through 5'RACE template switching. That step introduced a universal primer site along with UMIs. Via MiXCR, TCRdb re-called the 5' RACE reads, giving one row per CDR3 protein. The repertoire holds roughly 320,000 distinct CDR3 sequences, with about 10% as singletons. The germline V and J ends were trimmed by 3 bases and 2 bases, with 13 bases remaining between them. The CDR3 runs to 15 residues. Germline values: CDR1 DFQATT, CDR2 SNEGSKA (reference sequence). The J gene is TRBJ2-2, the V gene TRBV20-1, with TRBD2 as a possible D gene (7 bases). Here the sequenced sample was CD4+ T cells sorted from PBMCs, taken 45 days after the yellow fever booster vaccination. The TCR comes from a man between 18 and 35 years old who received the YFV17D yellow fever vaccine. This CDR3 reads CSASFGGPNTGELFF. CDR3 DNA: TGCAGTGCTAGTTTCGGGGGGCCTAACACCGGGGAGCTGTTTTTT.